This TCR beta chain was sequenced in a study of fetal regulatory T cell absence and autoimmunity. The survey-level immunoSEQ assay was used. This table comes from immunoSEQ multiplex PCR, and its TCRdb copy is limited to in-frame clones, with some not included. The sample consists of around 100,000 clones, approximately 75% of them appearing once. Turning to this clone: Antigen: not known.

Whole-study findings and limits: Compared with cord blood, pancreas showed oligoclonal TCR enrichment, some clones over 95-fold.

Germline lookup yields CDR1 LNHDA and CDR2 SQIVND (reference sequence). Trimming stripped 1 base from V and 1 base from J, with 5 bases between. This CDR3 is 14 amino acids long. The chain couples TRBV19 to TRBJ2-4, with D possibly TRBD1 on 5 matching bases. The source material was pancreas tissue. This TCR was sampled from a male donor with IPEX syndrome. CDR3 sequence reads: CASSIAGAKNIQYF. Written as DNA, the CDR3 is TGTGCCAGTAGTATAGCAGGGGCCAAAAACATTCAGTACTTC.